This TCR beta chain was obtained from a study of Tregs in tolerant kidney transplant recipients. Of note for this clone: Antigen unknown.

Generated by immunoSEQ multiplex PCR, the TCRdb table keeps only in-frame clones and is missing some. This sample has about 19,000 clones; less than 70% occur once, and the top ten carry 3% to 4%. Germline CDR1 SNHLY, CDR2 FYNNEI. The CDR3 loop spans 15 amino acids. Trimming stripped 10 bases from V and 2 bases from J, with 21 bases between. The sequencing input was Tregs from blood cultured with allogeneic cells. The source is a human donor in good health. The rearrangement joins TRBV2 to TRBJ2-7; D is unresolved. In DNA form, the CDR3 reads TGTGCCAACCCCAAGGTGGCAGGCGAGACCTACGAGCAGTACTTC. As protein: CANPKVAGETYEQYF.